This TCR beta chain emerged from a study of blood T cell repertoires in COVID-19. Study details: Sites in the United States, Italy and Spain provided acute and convalescent COVID-19 samples.

As processed by the authors: How many nucleated cells were present was estimated from reference gene primer amplification. The protocol was immunoSEQ multiplex PCR, while the TCRdb copy is restricted to in-frame clones and leaves out a portion. V and J calls plus clone size are reproduced from that table; the DNA served to infer D and trimming. The sample contains 490,000 or so clones, approximately 91% of which appear only once. Germline V lookup: CDR1 SGHRS, CDR2 YFSETQ. V was clipped by 3 bases and J by 3 bases, with 9 bases between them. The CDR3 has 13 amino acids. Everyone who took part was about 18 to 90 years old, and they came from about 25 US areas. Which cohort a participant joined came from the clinical history participants gave.

Sequenced: PBMCs or T cells enriched from blood (not recorded which). This clonotype originated in a woman aged 60-75 years who had recovered from COVID-19. The chain carries TRBV5-1 and TRBJ2-5, with D perhaps matching TRBD2 (6 bases). Here the CDR3 DNA reads TGCGCCAGCAGCTCGGAGCGGGAAGAGACCCAGTACTTC. Translated: CASSSEREETQYF.